A selection of T cell receptor beta chains follows, all from one sample in a study of identical twins. From the 5' RACE reads, TCRdb called clonotypes with MiXCR, one entry per CDR3 protein. The sample holds approximately 1.8 million distinct CDR3 sequences, 25% to 35% seen once. Sequenced input: cord blood. Receptors were obtained from a newborn girl in good health. Both conserved end residues are part of each CDR3. D genes are given only for firm matches. Clone size is stated in some rows and not others, as once, few, many or a class when expanded.

CATSDTRTSGRRVYNEQFF	TGTGCCACCAGTGATACGCGGACTAGCGGGAGGAGGGTATACAATGAGCAGTTCTTC	many	TRBV24-1	TRBJ2-1	TRBD2
CASSQIPGPYNEQFF	TGTGCCAGCAGCCAGATACCGGGGCCGTACAATGAGCAGTTCTTC	few	TRBV14	TRBJ2-1	NA
CASSIHREKLFF	TGCGCCAGCAGCATCCACAGGGAAAAACTGTTTTTT	NA	TRBV4-1	TRBJ1-4	NA
CASSQRTSGGAGTDTQYF	TGTGCCAGCAGCCAACGGACTAGCGGGGGGGCCGGCACAGATACGCAGTATTTT	NA	TRBV3-1	TRBJ2-3	TRBD2
CASSKALLFETNYGYTF	TGTGCCAGCAGCAAAGCGCTTTTGTTCGAGACTAACTATGGCTACACCTTC	NA	TRBV21-1	TRBJ1-2	NA
CASRWGVNNEQYF	TGCGCCAGCAGGTGGGGGGTTAACAATGAGCAGTACTTC	few	TRBV5-1	TRBJ2-5	NA
CASSTGRKGYGYTF	TGTGCCAGTAGTACGGGACGCAAGGGCTATGGCTACACCTTC	few	TRBV19	TRBJ1-2	NA
CASSQEVIPHEQFF	TGCGCCAGCAGCCAAGAGGTCATTCCCCATGAGCAGTTCTTC	NA	TRBV4-1	TRBJ2-1	NA
CASSLDRGGSPLHF	TGTGCCAGCAGCTTGGACAGAGGAGGTTCACCCCTCCACTTT	many	TRBV5-6	TRBJ1-6	NA
CSAKRTTKGEQYF	TGCAGTGCTAAGCGGACAACTAAGGGGGAGCAGTACTTC	NA	TRBV20-1	TRBJ2-7	NA